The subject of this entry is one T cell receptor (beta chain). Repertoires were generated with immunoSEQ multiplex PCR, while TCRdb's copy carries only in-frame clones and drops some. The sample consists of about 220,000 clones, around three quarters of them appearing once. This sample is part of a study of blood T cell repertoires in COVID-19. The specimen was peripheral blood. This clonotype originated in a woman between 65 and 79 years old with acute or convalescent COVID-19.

CDR3 nucleotide sequence: TGTGCCAGCAGCCCCGGGGCGGTGGGGACAGTGCAGTACTTC. Translated: CASSPGAVGTVQYF. The chain uses TRBV7-6 and TRBJ2-7; 7 nucleotides line up with TRBD1. The CDR3 covers 14 residues. Germline lookup yields CDR1 SGHVS and CDR2 FNYEAQ. V was pared by 5 bases and J by 9 bases, with 13 bases of the junction left unmatched.